Below, 20 T cell receptor beta chains from the same sample are listed, as sequenced in a study of blood T cell repertoires in COVID-19. Libraries were prepared by immunoSEQ multiplex PCR; TCRdb keeps only in-frame clonotypes and omits some of them. Altogether just over 650,000 clones are present, 85% to 90% being singletons, with the ten largest covering under 0.3%. The sequencing input was peripheral blood. Receptors originate from a woman between 18 and 30 years old with acute or convalescent COVID-19.

This chain connects TRBV30 to TRBJ2-1; 11 bases are a match to TRBD2. The CDR3 is made up of 14 amino acids. In germline, CDR1 is GTSNPN, CDR2 SVGIG (reference sequence). J gave up 8 bases and V 3 bases, and 6 bases lay outside the gene matches. DNA for the CDR3: TGTGCCTGGAGACGGATAGCGGGGGGGGATGAGCAGTTCTTC. Translating gives CAWRRIAGGDEQFF. The full variable domain, with the rest looked up from reference TRBV30 and TRBJ2-1, is SQTIHQWPATLVQPVGSPLSLECTVEGTSNPNLYWYRQAAGRGLQLLFYSVGIGQISSEVPQNLSASRPQDRQFILSSKKLLLSDSGFYLCAWRRIAGGDEQFFGPGTRLTVL.

The chain employs TRBV10-3 and TRBJ1-2, with no clear D. The germline V gene has CDR1 ENHRY and CDR2 SYGVKD. The CDR3 is 12 amino acids. V was clipped by 5 bases and J by 6 bases, with 10 bases between them. CDR3 in DNA: TGTGCCATCAGTCATTCCGGGGATGGCTACACCTTC. It codes for CAISHSGDGYTF.

The V and J genes are TRBV5-1 and TRBJ2-7; no reliable D call. In germline, CDR1 is SGHRS, CDR2 YFSETQ. Trimming shortened V by 1 base and J by 0 bases, and 5 bases separated the two germline ends. The CDR3 totals 13 residues. The CDR3 region is CASSLTSSYEQYF. The CDR3 bases are TGCGCCAGCAGCTTGACAAGCTCCTACGAGCAGTACTTC.

In this sample, this clone turned up once. V usage is TRBV7-9 and J usage is TRBJ2-1, with TRBD2 identical over 8 bases. Germline V lookup: CDR1 SEHNR, CDR2 FQNEAQ (reference sequence). The CDR3 sequence is 16 residues long. J was trimmed by 4 bases and V by 10 bases; bases with no gene match: 15. CDR3 nucleotide sequence: TGTGCCACTATCCAGGCGGGGGGCAGAAATTACAATGAGCAGTTCTTC. Amino acids: CATIQAGGRNYNEQFF.

V and J are TRBV5-6 and TRBJ1-2; 8 nucleotides line up with TRBD1. This CDR3 contains 14 residues. Germline CDR1 and CDR2: SGHDT and YYEEEE. J gave up 4 bases and V 4 bases, and 6 bases lay outside the gene matches. The CDR3 loop is CASSRDRTVYGYTF. In DNA, the CDR3 is TGTGCCAGCAGCCGGGACAGGACAGTCTATGGCTACACCTTC.

DNA of the CDR3: TGTGCCAGCAGCAAAGCGCAGGCCCAGATGCAGCCCCAGCATTTT. Translation gives CASSKAQAQMQPQHF. The rearrangement uses TRBV21-1 and TRBJ1-5; the D call of TRBD1 is as the table states it, not checked on the DNA. TRBV21-1 is classified as a pseudogene. The CDR3 is 15 amino acids.

J is TRBJ2-7 and V is TRBV3-1 (or the pseudogene TRBV3-2), with TRBD1 as a possible D gene (6 bases). The CDR3 runs to 14 residues. Per the germline V gene, CDR1 is LGHDT and CDR2 is YNNKEL (reference sequence). V was pared by 3 bases and J by 2 bases, with 11 bases between. CDR3 DNA sequence: TGTGCCAGCAGCCACAGGACAGCAGCCTACGAGCAGTACTTC. Translation gives CASSHRTAAYEQYF.

This clone was observed a single time. The rearrangement uses TRBV11-2 and TRBJ2-7; D gene unclear. Germline CDR1 SGHAT, CDR2 FQNNGV. The CDR3 extends over 12 amino acids. The V and J ends lost 3 bases and 1 base respectively, with 4 bases between them. CDR3 residues: CASSLQSYEQYF. CDR3 bases: TGTGCCAGCAGCTTGCAGTCCTACGAGCAGTACTTC.

This clone was observed a single time. The V call is TRBV15, the J call TRBJ2-5; TRBD1 matches at 7 bases. The trim removed 1 base at V and 5 bases at J, leaving 4 bases unmatched. The CDR3 totals 14 residues. Per germline, CDR1 LNHNV and CDR2 YYDKDF (reference sequence). The CDR3 DNA reads as TGTGCCACCAGCAGAGTAGGGGGCAGGGAGACCCAGTACTTC. This sequence encodes CATSRVGGRETQYF.

This clone was seen only a few times. This chain links TRBV7-9 with TRBJ2-2, with D unclear. Germline values: CDR1 SEHNR, CDR2 FQNEAQ (reference sequence). The CDR3 covers 14 residues. V was cut by 2 bases and J by 1 base, with 5 bases left in between. The CDR3 here is CASSLSKNTGELFF. The DNA for the CDR3 is TGTGCCAGCAGCTTATCCAAGAACACCGGGGAGCTGTTTTTT. The complete variable domain, with remaining parts taken from reference TRBV7-9 and TRBJ2-2, reads DTGVSQNPRHKITKRGQNVTFRCDPISEHNRLYWYRQTLGQGPEFLTYFQNEAQLEKSRLLSDRFSAERPKGSFSTLEIQRTEQGDSAMYLCASSLSKNTGELFFGEGSRLTVL.

This clone was counted a single time. The chain recombines TRBV7-2 with TRBJ2-7; D call uncertain. V lost 10 bases and J lost 5, with 21 bases in between. CDR1 is SGHTA and CDR2 is FQGNSA in the germline V gene. This CDR3 comprises 14 residues. The CDR3 region is CATRASPWRDEQYF. The CDR3 nucleotides are TGTGCCACCCGAGCCAGCCCCTGGAGAGACGAGCAGTACTTC.

The V and J genes are TRBV6-2 or TRBV6-3 and TRBJ1-2; 7 nucleotides align to TRBD1. The CDR3 loop spans 15 amino acids. Germline values: CDR1 MNHEY, CDR2 SVGEGT. V lost 1 base and J lost 4; bases outside the gene matches: 6. The CDR3 is CASSYWRGRAYGYTF. For the CDR3, the DNA is TGTGCCAGCAGTTACTGGAGGGGGCGAGCCTATGGCTACACCTTC.

The rearrangement links TRBV5-1 to TRBJ2-7; 8 bases map to TRBD1. Germline V gives CDR1 SGHRS, CDR2 YFSETQ. CDR3 length: 14 residues. V trimming: 4 bases; J trimming: 9 bases; junction bases outside the gene matches: 12. The CDR3: CASSPPDRATAQYF. The DNA for the CDR3 is TGCGCCAGCAGCCCCCCGGACAGGGCTACCGCGCAGTACTTC. Complete variable domain (other parts from reference TRBV5-1 and TRBJ2-7): KAGVTQTPRYLIKTRGQQVTLSCSPISGHRSVSWYQQTPGQGLQFLFEYFSETQRNKGNFPGRFSGRQFSNSRSEMNVSTLELGDSALYLCASSPPDRATAQYFGPGTRLTVT.

The chain combines TRBV10-3 with TRBJ1-1; D unclear. Trimming took off 6 bases at V and 11 bases at J, with 19 bases between the two ends. CDR3 length: 13 residues. The germline V gene encodes CDR1 ENHRY and CDR2 SYGVKD. The CDR3 protein is CAIRREPNRVAFF. DNA of the CDR3: TGTGCCATCAGACGTGAACCCAACCGGGTGGCTTTCTTT.

The chain uses TRBV24-1 and TRBJ1-2; D gene unclear. V gave up 4 bases and J gave up 2 bases, with 16 bases separating them. The CDR3 has 16 amino acids. From germline, CDR1 is KGHDR and CDR2 SFDVKD. This CDR3 is CATSDASSPENYGYTF. CDR3 DNA sequence: TGTGCCACCAGTGACGCTAGTTCTCCTGAAAACTATGGCTACACCTTC.

The gene calls are TRBV6-1 and TRBJ1-3, with D uncertain. Trimming took 1 base from V and 1 from J, leaving 11 bases between them. Germline V gene data show CDR1 as MNHNS and CDR2 as SASEGT. The CDR3 is 16 amino acids. The CDR3 here is CASSEGAVRSGNTIYF. Here the CDR3 DNA reads TGTGCCAGCAGTGAAGGCGCTGTTAGATCTGGAAACACCATATATTTT.

The V and J genes are TRBV5-1 and TRBJ1-1, with D possibly matching TRBD1 (5 bases). Germline V lookup: CDR1 SGHRS, CDR2 YFSETQ. The CDR3 loop spans 15 amino acids. V lost 4 bases, J lost 0 bases, and 13 bases lay in between. The CDR3 bases are TGCGCCAGCAGCCCGCGCGGGGCGATGAACACTGAAGCTTTCTTT. Its translation: CASSPRGAMNTEAFF.

The V gene is TRBV18, the J gene TRBJ2-7; 9 nucleotides match TRBD1. The germline V gene encodes CDR1 KGHSH and CDR2 LQKENI. The CDR3 is 15 amino acids. V was pared by 2 bases and J by 4 bases, with 6 bases of the junction left unmatched. DNA for the CDR3: TGTGCCAGCTCACCATCCCGGGACAGGGATTACGAGCAGTACTTC. Translation gives CASSPSRDRDYEQYF. Using reference TRBV18 and TRBJ2-7 for the parts outside the CDR3, the full variable domain is NAGVMQNPRHLVRRRGQEARLRCSPMKGHSHVYWYRQLPEEGLKFMVYLQKENIIDESGMPKERFSAEFPKEGPSILRIQQVVRGDSAAYFCASSPSRDRDYEQYFGPGTRLTVT.

This clone was recorded only once. This sequence joins TRBV2 and TRBJ1-1; a possible D gene is TRBD1 (5 bases). V gave up 0 bases and J gave up 7 bases, with 9 bases separating them. In germline, CDR1 is SNHLY, CDR2 FYNNEI. CDR3 size: 13 residues. The CDR3 loop reads CASSEALQGEAFF. The CDR3 nucleotides are TGTGCCAGCAGTGAAGCGCTTCAGGGTGAAGCTTTCTTT.

V is TRBV7-2 and J is TRBJ2-7; perhaps TRBD1 as D (5 bases). The germline V gene has CDR1 SGHTA and CDR2 FQGNSA. The CDR3 is 13 residues long. Trimming left V 1 base short and J 7 bases short, with 11 bases between. CDR3 DNA: TGTGCCAGCAGCTTAGAGGCTCACAGGGAGCAGTACTTC. Its protein is CASSLEAHREQYF. Complete variable domain (other parts from reference TRBV7-2 and TRBJ2-7): GAGVSQSPSNKVTEKGKDVELRCDPISGHTALYWYRQSLGQGLEFLIYFQGNSAPDKSGLPSDRFSAERTGGSVSTLTIQRTQQEDSAVYLCASSLEAHREQYFGPGTRLTVT.